This T cell receptor (beta chain) was identified in a study of cytomegalovirus exposure and HLA in healthy donors. CDR1 is LNHNV, CDR2 YYDKDF, per germline (reference sequence). Trimming at V came to 1 base and at J to 5 bases, leaving 5 bases not matched to a gene. The CDR3 contains 14 residues. PCR used 60 Vbeta primers and 13 Jbeta primers. Method: immunoSEQ multiplex PCR; TCRdb's copy keeps in-frame clones and lacks some. The specimen's table records under 200,000 clones. As concerns this clone: Its antigen is undetermined.

Broader study findings: A few V segments could not be told apart, such as TRBV6-2 and TRBV6-3, and were left out. A later look showed TCR association rates differing by HLA locus, highest for DRB1 and lowest for HLA-C. In a later analysis, TCR beta V- and J-gene trimming showed a link to a missense DCLRE1C variant. Previous analysis showed most TCR beta V segments were productive about 87% or about 30% of the time.

The sequencing input was PBMCs. The chain carries TRBV15 and TRBJ2-7; 7 bases are shared with TRBD1. This sequence originates from a man aged 25 to 40 in good health and CMV-seronegative. The CDR3 DNA sequence: TGTGCCACCAGCAGAGGGTCCCAGGGGGACGAGCAGTACTTC. It codes for CATSRGSQGDEQYF.